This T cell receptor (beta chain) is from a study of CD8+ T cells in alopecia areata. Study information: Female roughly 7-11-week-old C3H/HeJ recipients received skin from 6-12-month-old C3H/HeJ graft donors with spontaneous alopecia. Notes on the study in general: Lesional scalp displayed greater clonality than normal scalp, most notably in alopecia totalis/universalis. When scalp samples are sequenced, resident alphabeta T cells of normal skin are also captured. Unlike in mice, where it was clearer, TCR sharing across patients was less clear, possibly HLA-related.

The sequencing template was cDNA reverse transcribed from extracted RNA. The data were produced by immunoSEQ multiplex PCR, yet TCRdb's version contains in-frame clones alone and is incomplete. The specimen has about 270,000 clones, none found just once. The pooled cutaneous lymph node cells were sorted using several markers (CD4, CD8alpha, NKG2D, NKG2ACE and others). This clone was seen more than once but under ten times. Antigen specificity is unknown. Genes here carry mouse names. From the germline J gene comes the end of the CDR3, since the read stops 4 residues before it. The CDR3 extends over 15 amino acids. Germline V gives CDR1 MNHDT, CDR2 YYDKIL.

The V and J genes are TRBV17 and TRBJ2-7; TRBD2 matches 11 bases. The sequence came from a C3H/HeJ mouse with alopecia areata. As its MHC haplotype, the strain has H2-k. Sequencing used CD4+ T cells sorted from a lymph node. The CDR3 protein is CASSRKLGGLDEQYF. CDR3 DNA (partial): TGTGCTAGCAGTAGAAAACTGGGGGGGCTTGAT.